The clone carrying this TCR beta chain has a handful of counts. What the library attached to individual cDNA molecules were unique molecular identifiers. One entry per CDR3 protein results from TCRdb running MiXCR on the 5' RACE reads. The sample consists of tens of thousands of distinct CDR3 sequences, approximately 15% of them appearing once. This CDR3 is 17 amino acids long. The V end was cut by 1 base, the J end by 1 base, with 16 bases between. Germline CDR1 is MNHEY and CDR2 is SMNVEV (reference sequence). Total RNA was extracted from unfractionated whole blood. The data are from a study of human T cells and chemical hapten exposure.

This TCR derives from a female donor in good health. The chain combines TRBV27 with TRBJ1-2; D is perhaps TRBD1 (5 bases). The CDR3 nucleotides read TGTGCCAGCAGTTTATGGGGGGGAGCCCTCATTAACTATGGCTACACCTTC. Its protein product is CASSLWGGALINYGYTF.